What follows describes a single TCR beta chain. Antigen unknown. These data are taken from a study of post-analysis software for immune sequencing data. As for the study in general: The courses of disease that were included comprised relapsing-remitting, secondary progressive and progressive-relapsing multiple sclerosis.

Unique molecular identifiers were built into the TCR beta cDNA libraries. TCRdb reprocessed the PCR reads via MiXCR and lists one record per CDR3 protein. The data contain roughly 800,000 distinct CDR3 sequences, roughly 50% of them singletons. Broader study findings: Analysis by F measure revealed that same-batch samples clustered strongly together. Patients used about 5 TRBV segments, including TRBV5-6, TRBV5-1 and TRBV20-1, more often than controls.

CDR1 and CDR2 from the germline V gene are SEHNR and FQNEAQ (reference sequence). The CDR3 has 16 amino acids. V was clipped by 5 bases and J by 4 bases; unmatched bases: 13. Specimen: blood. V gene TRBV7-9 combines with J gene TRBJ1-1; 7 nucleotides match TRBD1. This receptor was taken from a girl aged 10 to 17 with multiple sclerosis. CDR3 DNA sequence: TGTGCCAGCAGCCCCAGACAGGGAACGAGAACCACTGAAGCTTTCTTT. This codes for CASSPRQGTRTTEAFF.